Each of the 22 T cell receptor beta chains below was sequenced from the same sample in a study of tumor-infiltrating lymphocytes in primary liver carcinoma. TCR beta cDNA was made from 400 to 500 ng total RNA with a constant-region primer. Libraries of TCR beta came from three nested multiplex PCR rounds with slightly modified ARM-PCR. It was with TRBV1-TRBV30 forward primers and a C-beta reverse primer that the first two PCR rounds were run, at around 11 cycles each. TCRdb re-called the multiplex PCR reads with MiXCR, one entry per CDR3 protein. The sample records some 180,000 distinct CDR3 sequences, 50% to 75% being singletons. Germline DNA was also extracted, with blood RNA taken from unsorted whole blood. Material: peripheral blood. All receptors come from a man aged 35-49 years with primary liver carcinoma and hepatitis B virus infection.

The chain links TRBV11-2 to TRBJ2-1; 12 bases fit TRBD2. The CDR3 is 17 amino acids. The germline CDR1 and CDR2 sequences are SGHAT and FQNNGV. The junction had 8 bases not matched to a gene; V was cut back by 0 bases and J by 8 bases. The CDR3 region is CASSLDPSGRGFYEQFF. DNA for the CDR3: TGTGCCAGCAGCTTAGACCCTAGCGGGAGGGGGTTCTATGAGCAGTTCTTC.

The CDR3 region is CASNPPGLDQETQYF. The CDR3 bases are TGTGCCAGCAACCCACCGGGACTAGACCAAGAGACCCAGTACTTC. The chain uses TRBV7-8 and TRBJ2-5, with 8 bases aligning to TRBD2. The CDR3 runs 15 residues. CDR1 is SGHVS and CDR2 is FQNEAQ in the germline V gene. V trimming: 7 bases; J trimming: 0 bases; junction bases outside the gene matches: 7.

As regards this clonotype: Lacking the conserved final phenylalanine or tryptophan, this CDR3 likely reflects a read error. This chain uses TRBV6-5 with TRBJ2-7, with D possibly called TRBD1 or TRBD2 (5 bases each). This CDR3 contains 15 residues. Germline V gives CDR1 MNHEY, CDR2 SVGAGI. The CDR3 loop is CASSYAPGAFYGQYL. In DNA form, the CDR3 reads TGTGCCAGTAGTTATGCCCCCGGGGCCTTCTACGGGCAGTACTTA.

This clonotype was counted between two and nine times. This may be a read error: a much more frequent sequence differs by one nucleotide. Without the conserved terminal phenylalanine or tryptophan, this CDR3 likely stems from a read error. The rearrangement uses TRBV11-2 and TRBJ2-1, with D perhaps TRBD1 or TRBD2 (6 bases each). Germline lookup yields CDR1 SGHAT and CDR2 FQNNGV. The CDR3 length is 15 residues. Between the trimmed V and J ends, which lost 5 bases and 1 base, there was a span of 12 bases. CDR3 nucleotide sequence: TGTGCCAGCAGCGGGGGCCGGGGGTCCTACAATGAGCAGTTCTCC. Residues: CASSGGRGSYNEQFS.

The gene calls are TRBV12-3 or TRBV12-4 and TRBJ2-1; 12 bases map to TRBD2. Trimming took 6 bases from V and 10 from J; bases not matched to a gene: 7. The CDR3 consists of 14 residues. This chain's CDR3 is CASSLSSGRGEQFF. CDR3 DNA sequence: TGTGCCAGCAGCTTATCTAGCGGGAGGGGGGAGCAGTTCTTC.

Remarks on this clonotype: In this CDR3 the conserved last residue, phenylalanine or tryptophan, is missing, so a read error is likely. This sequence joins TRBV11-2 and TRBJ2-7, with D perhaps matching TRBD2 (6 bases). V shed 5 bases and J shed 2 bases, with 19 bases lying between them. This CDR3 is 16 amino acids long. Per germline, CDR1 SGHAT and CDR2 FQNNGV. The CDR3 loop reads CASSIVGGGRTYEQYL. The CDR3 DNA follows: TGTGCCAGCAGCATAGTTGGAGGAGGGAGAACCTACGAGCAGTACCTC.

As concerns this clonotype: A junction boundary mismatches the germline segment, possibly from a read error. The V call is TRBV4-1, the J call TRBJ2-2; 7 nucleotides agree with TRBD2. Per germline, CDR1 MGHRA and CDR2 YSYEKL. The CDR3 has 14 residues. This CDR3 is CASGTRSKTGELFF. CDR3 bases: TGTGCCAGCGGGACGAGGTCTAAAACCGGGGAGCTGTTTTTT.

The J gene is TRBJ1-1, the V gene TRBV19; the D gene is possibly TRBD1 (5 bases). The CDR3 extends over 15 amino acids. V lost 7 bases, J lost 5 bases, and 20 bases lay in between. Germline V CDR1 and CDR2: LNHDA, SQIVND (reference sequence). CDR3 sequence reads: CASKPTQGRETEAFF. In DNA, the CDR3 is TGTGCCAGTAAACCCACTCAGGGTAGGGAGACTGAAGCTTTCTTT.

CDR3 protein: CVSSLQGNSYEQYF. The CDR3 DNA sequence: TGTGTTAGCAGTTTGCAGGGGAACTCCTACGAGCAGTACTTC. The J gene is TRBJ2-7, the V gene TRBV28; the D gene is possibly TRBD1 (6 bases). CDR1 and CDR2 from the germline V gene are MDHEN and SYDVKM. The length of the CDR3 is 14 residues.

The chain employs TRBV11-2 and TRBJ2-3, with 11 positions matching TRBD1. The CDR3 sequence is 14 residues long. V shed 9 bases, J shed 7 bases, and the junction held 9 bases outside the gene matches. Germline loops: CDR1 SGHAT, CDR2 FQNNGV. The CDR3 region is CASSLGQGAYTQYF. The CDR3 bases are TGTGCCAGTAGCCTCGGACAGGGGGCGTATACGCAGTATTTT. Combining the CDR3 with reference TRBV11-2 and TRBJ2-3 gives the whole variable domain EAGVAQSPRYKIIEKRQSVAFWCNPISGHATLYWYQQILGQGPKLLIQFQNNGVVDDSQLPKDRFSAERLKGVDSTLKIQPAKLEDSAVYLCASSLGQGAYTQYFGPGTRLTVL.

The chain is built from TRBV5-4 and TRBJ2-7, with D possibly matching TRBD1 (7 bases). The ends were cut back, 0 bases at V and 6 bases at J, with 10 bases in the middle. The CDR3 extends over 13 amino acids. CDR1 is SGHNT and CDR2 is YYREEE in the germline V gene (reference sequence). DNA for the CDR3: TGTGCCAGCAGCTTGGTCCAGGGGGGCGAGCAGTACTTC. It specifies CASSLVQGGEQYF. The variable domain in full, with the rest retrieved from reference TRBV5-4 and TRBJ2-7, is ETGVTQSPTHLIKTRGQQVTLRCSSQSGHNTVSWYQQALGQGPQFIFQYYREEENGRGNFPPRFSGLQFPNYSSELNVNALELDDSALYLCASSLVQGGEQYFGPGTRLTVT.

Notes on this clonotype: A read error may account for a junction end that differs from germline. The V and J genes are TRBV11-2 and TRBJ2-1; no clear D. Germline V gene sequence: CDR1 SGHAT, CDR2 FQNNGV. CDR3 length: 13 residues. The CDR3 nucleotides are TGTGCTAGCAGCATCCGGAGTTTCAATGAGCAGCTCTTC. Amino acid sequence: CASSIRSFNEQLF.

CDR3 sequence reads: CASSLGAGDYEQYF. CDR3 nucleotide sequence: TGTGCCAGCAGCTTAGGAGCGGGAGACTACGAGCAGTACTTC. The V call is TRBV7-9, the J call TRBJ2-7; 8 bases fit TRBD2. Unmatched junction bases numbered 2, after V lost 1 base and J lost 3 bases. The CDR3 has 14 residues. Germline CDR1 and CDR2: SEHNR and FQNEAQ (reference sequence). Looking up the rest from reference TRBV7-9 and TRBJ2-7 gives the full variable domain: DTGVSQNPRHKITKRGQNVTFRCDPISEHNRLYWYRQTLGQGPEFLTYFQNEAQLEKSRLLSDRFSAERPKGSFSTLEIQRTEQGDSAMYLCASSLGAGDYEQYFGPGTRLTVT.

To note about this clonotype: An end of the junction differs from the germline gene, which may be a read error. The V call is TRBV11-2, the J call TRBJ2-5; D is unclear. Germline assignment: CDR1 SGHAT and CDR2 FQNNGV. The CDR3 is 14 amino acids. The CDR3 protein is CASSLDHLQEAQYF. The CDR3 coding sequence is TGTGCCAGTAGCTTAGATCACCTGCAAGAGGCCCAGTACTTC. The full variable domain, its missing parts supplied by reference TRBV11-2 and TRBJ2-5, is EAGVAQSPRYKIIEKRQSVAFWCNPISGHATLYWYQQILGQGPKLLIQFQNNGVVDDSQLPKDRFSAERLKGVDSTLKIQPAKLEDSAVYLCASSLDHLQEAQYFGPGTRLLVL.

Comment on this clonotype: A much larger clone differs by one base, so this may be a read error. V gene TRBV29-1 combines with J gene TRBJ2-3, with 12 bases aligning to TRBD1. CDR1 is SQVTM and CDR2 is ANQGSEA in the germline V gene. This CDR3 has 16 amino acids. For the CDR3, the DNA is TGCAGCGTTGCCCGGGACAGGGGGCCGAGCACAGATAGGCAGTATTTT. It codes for CSVARDRGPSTDRQYF.

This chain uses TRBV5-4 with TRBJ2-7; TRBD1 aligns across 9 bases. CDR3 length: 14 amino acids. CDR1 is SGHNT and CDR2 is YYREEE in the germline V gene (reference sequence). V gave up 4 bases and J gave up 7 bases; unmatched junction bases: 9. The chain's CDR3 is CASSMGTGRLEQYF. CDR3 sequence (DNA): TGTGCCAGCAGCATGGGGACAGGGAGATTAGAGCAGTACTTC. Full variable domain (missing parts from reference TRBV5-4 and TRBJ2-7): ETGVTQSPTHLIKTRGQQVTLRCSSQSGHNTVSWYQQALGQGPQFIFQYYREEENGRGNFPPRFSGLQFPNYSSELNVNALELDDSALYLCASSMGTGRLEQYFGPGTRLTVT.

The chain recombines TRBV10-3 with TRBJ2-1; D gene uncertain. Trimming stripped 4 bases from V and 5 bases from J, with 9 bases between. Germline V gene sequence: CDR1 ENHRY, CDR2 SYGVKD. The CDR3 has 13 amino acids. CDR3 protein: CAISGLVDNEQFF. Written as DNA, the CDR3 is TGTGCCATCAGTGGGCTAGTGGACAATGAGCAGTTCTTC.

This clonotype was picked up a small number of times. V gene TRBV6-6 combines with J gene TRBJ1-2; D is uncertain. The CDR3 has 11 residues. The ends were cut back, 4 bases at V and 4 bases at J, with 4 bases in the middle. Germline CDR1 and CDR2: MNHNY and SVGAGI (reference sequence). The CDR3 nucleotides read TGTGCCAGCAGTTTGGGCTATGGCTACACCTTC. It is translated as CASSLGYGYTF.

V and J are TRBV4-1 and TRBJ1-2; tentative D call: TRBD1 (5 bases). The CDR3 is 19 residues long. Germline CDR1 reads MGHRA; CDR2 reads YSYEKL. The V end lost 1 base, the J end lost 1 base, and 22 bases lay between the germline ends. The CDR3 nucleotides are TGCGCCAGCAGCCAAGGTCGGGGACGTGAGTGGATTAGTAACTATGGCTACACCTTC. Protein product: CASSQGRGREWISNYGYTF.

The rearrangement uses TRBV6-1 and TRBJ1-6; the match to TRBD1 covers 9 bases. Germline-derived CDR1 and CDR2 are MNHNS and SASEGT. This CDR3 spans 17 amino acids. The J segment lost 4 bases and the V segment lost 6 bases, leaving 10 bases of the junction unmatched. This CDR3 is CASSEQTGTGYNSPLHF. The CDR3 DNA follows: TGTGCCAGCAGCGAACAAACCGGGACAGGGTATAATTCACCCCTCCACTTT.

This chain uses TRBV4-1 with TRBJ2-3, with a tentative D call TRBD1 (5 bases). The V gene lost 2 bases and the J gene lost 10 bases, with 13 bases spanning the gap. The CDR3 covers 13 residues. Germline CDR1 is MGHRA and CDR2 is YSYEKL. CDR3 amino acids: CASSQLGHYPQYF. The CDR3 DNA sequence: TGCGCCAGCAGCCAACTCGGACATTACCCGCAGTATTTT.

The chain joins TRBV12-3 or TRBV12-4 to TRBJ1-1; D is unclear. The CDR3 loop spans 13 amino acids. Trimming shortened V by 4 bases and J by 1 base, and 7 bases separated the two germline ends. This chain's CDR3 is CASSSTANTEAFF. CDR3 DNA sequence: TGTGCCAGCAGTTCTACAGCGAACACTGAAGCTTTCTTT.